A selection of T cell receptor beta chains follows, all from one sample in a study of T cell changes during pregnancy in multiple sclerosis. Sequencing was performed with immunoSEQ multiplex PCR; in TCRdb, only in-frame clones are kept and a portion is missing. Of around 38,000 clones listed, more than 85% were seen once; the top ten hold approximately 5.1%. The starting material was CD8+ T cells from peripheral blood mononuclear cells, obtained in the third trimester of pregnancy. The receptor source for this set is a female donor with multiple sclerosis, enrolled in a pregnancy study. Each CDR3 is given with its conserved first and last residue. The D gene is left open where the match is weak. Where a row states a size, it is once, few, many or the class of an expanded clone; other rows omit it.

CDR3 length: 13
V gene: TRBV6-5
J gene: TRBJ2-7
D gene: .
clone size: .
CDR3 protein: CASSPYEGYEQYF
CDR3 DNA: TGTGCCAGCAGTCCGTACGAGGGCTACGAGCAGTACTTC

CDR3 length: 15
V gene: TRBV9
J gene: TRBJ2-1
D gene: TRBD1
clone size: .
CDR3 protein: CASSVRGTDFNEQFF
CDR3 DNA: TGTGCCAGCAGCGTAAGAGGGACAGACTTCAATGAGCAGTTCTTC

CDR3 length: 16
V gene: TRBV5-1
J gene: TRBJ2-5
D gene: TRBD1
clone size: .
CDR3 protein: CASSLERTGWFETQYF
CDR3 DNA: TGCGCCAGCAGCTTGGAGAGGACAGGGTGGTTCGAGACCCAGTACTTC

CDR3 length: 15
V gene: TRBV9
J gene: TRBJ2-4
D gene: .
clone size: .
CDR3 protein: CASSVEGSGKNIQYF
CDR3 DNA: TGTGCCAGCAGCGTAGAAGGGAGCGGCAAAAACATTCAGTACTTC

CDR3 length: 13
V gene: TRBV4-1
J gene: TRBJ2-7
D gene: TRBD2
clone size: .
CDR3 protein: CASSRGGSYEQYF
CDR3 DNA: TGCGCCAGCAGCCGGGGGGGCTCCTACGAGCAGTACTTC

CDR3 length: 15
V gene: TRBV27
J gene: TRBJ2-1
D gene: TRBD2
clone size: many
CDR3 protein: CASSLEAGFYNEQFF
CDR3 DNA: TGTGCCAGCAGTTTAGAAGCGGGATTCTACAATGAGCAGTTCTTC

CDR3 length: 19
V gene: TRBV9
J gene: TRBJ2-1
D gene: TRBD1
clone size: .
CDR3 protein: CAGQGLGQAEPLTDNEQFF
CDR3 DNA: TGTGCCGGACAAGGCCTTGGACAGGCCGAACCGTTGACCGACAATGAGCAGTTCTTC

CDR3 length: 14
V gene: TRBV29-1
J gene: TRBJ2-2
D gene: .
clone size: .
CDR3 protein: CSVDQEANTGELFF
CDR3 DNA: TGCAGCGTTGATCAGGAGGCGAACACCGGGGAGCTGTTTTTT

CDR3 length: 14
V gene: TRBV10-3
J gene: TRBJ1-3
D gene: .
clone size: .
CDR3 protein: CAISQGPSGNTIYF
CDR3 DNA: TGTGCCATCAGCCAGGGCCCCTCTGGAAACACCATATATTTT

CDR3 length: 15
V gene: TRBV9
J gene: TRBJ2-2
D gene: .
clone size: .
CDR3 protein: CASSAGGLNTGELFF
CDR3 DNA: TGTGCCAGCAGCGCCGGAGGGCTGAACACCGGGGAGCTGTTTTTT

CDR3 length: 13
V gene: TRBV12-2
J gene: TRBJ2-7
D gene: .
clone size: .
CDR3 protein: CEPASGSRYEQYF
CDR3 DNA: TGTGAGCCGGCTAGCGGGAGTAGGTACGAGCAGTACTTC

CDR3 length: 14
V gene: TRBV6-1
J gene: TRBJ2-7
D gene: .
clone size: .
CDR3 protein: CASEAGRSFYEQYF
CDR3 DNA: TGTGCCAGCGAAGCAGGGCGAAGTTTCTACGAGCAGTACTTC

CDR3 length: 13
V gene: TRBV7-2
J gene: TRBJ2-3
D gene: .
clone size: .
CDR3 protein: CASSPPGTDTQYF
CDR3 DNA: TGTGCCAGCAGCCCTCCTGGCACAGATACGCAGTATTTT

CDR3 length: 15
V gene: TRBV4-3
J gene: TRBJ1-2
D gene: TRBD1
clone size: .
CDR3 protein: CASSQEWGQGDGYTF
CDR3 DNA: TGCGCCAGCAGCCAAGAATGGGGACAGGGTGACGGCTACACCTTC

CDR3 length: 14
V gene: TRBV7-3
J gene: TRBJ2-3
D gene: .
clone size: .
CDR3 protein: CASSPLGYTDTQYF
CDR3 DNA: TGTGCCAGCAGCCCTCTGGGCTACACAGATACGCAGTATTTT

CDR3 length: 13
V gene: TRBV28
J gene: TRBJ1-1
D gene: .
clone size: .
CDR3 protein: CASSLLPSAEAFF
CDR3 DNA: TGTGCCAGCAGTTTATTGCCGAGCGCTGAAGCTTTCTTT

CDR3 length: 16
V gene: TRBV15
J gene: TRBJ1-5
D gene: .
clone size: .
CDR3 protein: CATSRDAGTLNQPQHF
CDR3 DNA: TGTGCCACCAGCAGAGATGCCGGGACTCTCAATCAGCCCCAGCATTTT

CDR3 length: 16
V gene: TRBV10-3
J gene: TRBJ2-1
D gene: TRBD1
clone size: .
CDR3 protein: CAISEDSPGGYNEQFF
CDR3 DNA: TGTGCCATCAGTGAGGACAGTCCAGGGGGATACAATGAGCAGTTCTTC

CDR3 length: 15
V gene: TRBV7-6
J gene: TRBJ2-1
D gene: .
clone size: .
CDR3 protein: CASSLAGAGLNEQFF
CDR3 DNA: TGTGCCAGCAGCTTAGCAGGGGCCGGATTGAATGAGCAGTTCTTC

CDR3 length: 16
V gene: TRBV28
J gene: TRBJ2-7
D gene: .
clone size: .
CDR3 protein: CASSFLPSSGYHEQYF
CDR3 DNA: TGTGCCAGCAGTTTCCTACCTAGTTCCGGGTACCACGAGCAGTACTTC

CDR3 length: 14
V gene: TRBV4-1
J gene: TRBJ2-7
D gene: .
clone size: .
CDR3 protein: CASSQDPRFYEQYF
CDR3 DNA: TGCGCCAGCAGCCAAGATCCACGGTTCTACGAGCAGTACTTC

CDR3 length: 13
V gene: TRBV30
J gene: TRBJ1-2
D gene: TRBD1
clone size: .
CDR3 protein: CAWSGQGRWGYTF
CDR3 DNA: TGTGCCTGGAGTGGACAGGGGCGGTGGGGCTACACCTTC

CDR3 length: 15
V gene: TRBV15
J gene: TRBJ2-5
D gene: .
clone size: .
CDR3 protein: CATSRERSVQETQYF
CDR3 DNA: TGTGCCACCAGCAGAGAGCGAAGCGTCCAAGAGACCCAGTACTTC

CDR3 length: 14
V gene: TRBV7-9
J gene: TRBJ1-1
D gene: .
clone size: once
CDR3 protein: CASSQGRANTEAFF
CDR3 DNA: TGTGCCAGCAGCCAGGGCAGGGCGAACACTGAAGCTTTCTTT

CDR3 length: 16
V gene: TRBV5-4
J gene: TRBJ2-3
D gene: TRBD1
clone size: .
CDR3 protein: CASSFLGGQGVDTQYF
CDR3 DNA: TGTGCCAGCAGCTTTCTAGGGGGCCAGGGTGTGGATACGCAGTATTTT

CDR3 length: 12
V gene: TRBV6-5
J gene: TRBJ1-2
D gene: .
clone size: .
CDR3 protein: CASSQAGLGYTF
CDR3 DNA: TGTGCCAGCAGCCAGGCAGGGCTCGGCTACACCTTC

CDR3 length: 16
V gene: TRBV4-3
J gene: TRBJ2-7
D gene: .
clone size: .
CDR3 protein: CASSQAAGGPSYEQYF
CDR3 DNA: TGCGCCAGCAGCCAAGCTGCGGGCGGACCCTCCTACGAGCAGTACTTC

CDR3 length: 16
V gene: TRBV30
J gene: TRBJ2-3
D gene: TRBD2
clone size: .
CDR3 protein: CAWSAGTSGSSDTQYF
CDR3 DNA: TGTGCCTGGAGTGCGGGGACTAGCGGGAGCTCAGATACGCAGTATTTT

CDR3 length: 16
V gene: TRBV5-5
J gene: TRBJ1-2
D gene: .
clone size: .
CDR3 protein: CASSPRVAEGNYGYTF
CDR3 DNA: TGTGCCAGCAGCCCGCGGGTGGCGGAGGGGAACTATGGCTACACCTTC

CDR3 length: 15
V gene: TRBV11-1
J gene: TRBJ2-7
D gene: TRBD2
clone size: .
CDR3 protein: CASSFGLADSYEQYF
CDR3 DNA: TGTGCCAGCAGCTTTGGACTAGCGGACTCCTACGAGCAGTACTTC

CDR3 length: 12
V gene: TRBV4-3
J gene: TRBJ1-1
D gene: .
clone size: .
CDR3 protein: CASSQDYGEAFF
CDR3 DNA: TGCGCCAGCAGCCAAGATTACGGTGAAGCTTTCTTT

CDR3 length: 14
V gene: TRBV13
J gene: TRBJ2-7
D gene: TRBD1
clone size: .
CDR3 protein: CASSLTGGSYEQYF
CDR3 DNA: TGTGCCAGCAGCTTGACAGGGGGATCCTACGAGCAGTACTTC

CDR3 length: 15
V gene: TRBV28
J gene: TRBJ2-1
D gene: .
clone size: .
CDR3 protein: CASSLYSGVGNEQFF
CDR3 DNA: TGTGCCAGCAGTTTGTACTCGGGAGTTGGCAATGAGCAGTTCTTC

CDR3 length: 13
V gene: TRBV9
J gene: TRBJ2-7
D gene: .
clone size: .
CDR3 protein: CASSGGGSYEQYF
CDR3 DNA: TGTGCCAGCAGCGGAGGGGGCTCCTACGAGCAGTACTTC

CDR3 length: 14
V gene: TRBV6-6
J gene: TRBJ2-2
D gene: .
clone size: once
CDR3 protein: CASSYLADTGELFF
CDR3 DNA: TGTGCCAGCAGTTACCTGGCAGACACCGGGGAGCTGTTTTTT

CDR3 length: 14
V gene: TRBV6-1
J gene: TRBJ2-1
D gene: .
clone size: .
CDR3 protein: CASTGGEAYNEQFF
CDR3 DNA: TGTGCCAGCACTGGCGGGGAGGCCTACAATGAGCAGTTCTTC

CDR3 length: 19
V gene: TRBV5-6
J gene: TRBJ2-3
D gene: TRBD2
clone size: .
CDR3 protein: CASSLGPGTSGASTDTQYF
CDR3 DNA: TGTGCCAGCAGCTTGGGCCCCGGGACTAGCGGGGCTAGCACAGATACGCAGTATTTT

CDR3 length: 14
V gene: TRBV19
J gene: TRBJ2-7
D gene: TRBD1
clone size: .
CDR3 protein: CASSPGQGFYEQYF
CDR3 DNA: TGTGCCAGTAGCCCGGGACAGGGCTTCTACGAGCAGTACTTC

CDR3 length: 13
V gene: TRBV7-9
J gene: TRBJ2-5
D gene: .
clone size: once
CDR3 protein: CASRNRDVKTQYF
CDR3 DNA: TGTGCCAGCAGAAACAGGGATGTGAAGACCCAGTACTTC

CDR3 length: 14
V gene: TRBV27
J gene: TRBJ2-3
D gene: .
clone size: .
CDR3 protein: CASTDSAYTDTQYF
CDR3 DNA: TGTGCCAGCACTGACAGCGCCTACACAGATACGCAGTATTTT

CDR3 length: 18
V gene: TRBV4-3
J gene: TRBJ2-7
D gene: TRBD2
clone size: .
CDR3 protein: CASSQGRTSGRAPYEQYF
CDR3 DNA: TGCGCCAGCAGCCAAGGAAGAACTAGCGGGAGGGCCCCCTACGAGCAGTACTTC

CDR3 length: 10
V gene: TRBV20-1
J gene: TRBJ2-3
D gene: .
clone size: .
CDR3 protein: CSAQVDTQYF
CDR3 DNA: TGCAGTGCTCAGGTGGATACGCAGTATTTT

CDR3 length: 14
V gene: TRBV19
J gene: TRBJ2-1
D gene: .
clone size: .
CDR3 protein: CASIGGTSYNEQFF
CDR3 DNA: TGTGCCAGTATCGGCGGGACTTCCTACAATGAGCAGTTCTTC

CDR3 length: 17
V gene: TRBV6-8
J gene: TRBJ2-5
D gene: .
clone size: .
CDR3 protein: CASSPRGGFCFGETQYF
CDR3 DNA: TGTGCCAGCAGCCCCAGGGGAGGGTTTTGTTTTGGAGAGACCCAGTACTTC

CDR3 length: 15
V gene: TRBV27
J gene: TRBJ2-7
D gene: TRBD2
clone size: .
CDR3 protein: CASSLTSGDFYEQYF
CDR3 DNA: TGTGCCAGCAGCCTTACTAGCGGAGATTTCTACGAGCAGTACTTC

CDR3 length: 15
V gene: TRBV6-1
J gene: TRBJ2-1
D gene: TRBD2
clone size: .
CDR3 protein: CASSKGLGVYNEQFF
CDR3 DNA: TGTGCCAGCAGTAAGGGACTAGGGGTCTACAATGAGCAGTTCTTC

CDR3 length: 17
V gene: TRBV7-2
J gene: TRBJ2-3
D gene: TRBD1
clone size: .
CDR3 protein: CASSLADRGSRTDTQYF
CDR3 DNA: TGTGCCAGCAGCTTAGCAGACAGGGGGAGTCGCACAGATACGCAGTATTTT

CDR3 length: 16
V gene: TRBV4-1
J gene: TRBJ2-2
D gene: TRBD2
clone size: .
CDR3 protein: CASTPYSGSGAGELFF
CDR3 DNA: TGCGCCAGCACCCCTTATAGCGGGAGTGGGGCCGGGGAGCTGTTTTTT

CDR3 length: 14
V gene: TRBV6-1
J gene: TRBJ1-2
D gene: .
clone size: .
CDR3 protein: CASSEETANYGYTF
CDR3 DNA: TGTGCCAGCAGTGAAGAGACAGCCAACTATGGCTACACCTTC

CDR3 length: 12
V gene: TRBV7-9
J gene: TRBJ1-1
D gene: .
clone size: .
CDR3 protein: CASSLGSFEAFF
CDR3 DNA: TGTGCCAGCAGCTTAGGGAGCTTTGAAGCTTTCTTT